This T cell receptor (beta chain) was sequenced for a study of blood T cell repertoires in COVID-19. CDR3 size: 16 residues. Cohorts were based on clinical histories the participants reported. Cohort 3 recovered donors had two negative PCRs, clearance, or symptom resolution. Per the authors' pipeline: Researchers report that nucleated cell counts were estimated from reference gene primer amplification. Only in-frame clones appear in the TCRdb table, and some are missing; sequencing was by immunoSEQ multiplex PCR. V and J calls and clone size are given by that table; D and trimming were obtained from the DNA. Of some 160,000 clones listed, around nine tenths are singletons.

The chain recombines TRBV21-1 with TRBJ2-1; TRBD1 was called by the table and not checked on the DNA. TRBV21-1 is a pseudogene segment. The sample taken for sequencing was PBMCs or T cells enriched from blood (not recorded which). The TCR originated in a woman aged 45-65 years who had recovered from COVID-19. This CDR3 is CASSSPQGASYNEQFF. The CDR3 DNA reads as TGTGCCAGCAGCAGCCCTCAGGGGGCCTCCTACAATGAGCAGTTCTTC.